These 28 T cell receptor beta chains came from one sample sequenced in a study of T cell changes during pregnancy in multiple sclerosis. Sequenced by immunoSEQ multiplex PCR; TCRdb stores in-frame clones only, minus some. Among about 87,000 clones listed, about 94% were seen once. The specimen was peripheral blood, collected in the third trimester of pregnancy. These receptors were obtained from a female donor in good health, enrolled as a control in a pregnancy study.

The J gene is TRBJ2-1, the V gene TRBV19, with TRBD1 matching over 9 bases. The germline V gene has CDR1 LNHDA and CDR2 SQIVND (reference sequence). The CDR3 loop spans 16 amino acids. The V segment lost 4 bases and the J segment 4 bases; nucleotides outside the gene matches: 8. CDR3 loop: CASSSGTGYGYNEQFF. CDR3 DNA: TGTGCCAGTAGTAGCGGGACAGGGTACGGTTACAATGAGCAGTTCTTC.

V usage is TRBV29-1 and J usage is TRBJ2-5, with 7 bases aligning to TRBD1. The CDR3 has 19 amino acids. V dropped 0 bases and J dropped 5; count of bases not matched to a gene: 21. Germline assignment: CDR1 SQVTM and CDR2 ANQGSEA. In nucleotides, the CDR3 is TGCAGCGTTGAAGACCTCCCCCTCCCTGCGCGACAGGGACAGGAGACCCAGTACTTC. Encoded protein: CSVEDLPLPARQGQETQYF.

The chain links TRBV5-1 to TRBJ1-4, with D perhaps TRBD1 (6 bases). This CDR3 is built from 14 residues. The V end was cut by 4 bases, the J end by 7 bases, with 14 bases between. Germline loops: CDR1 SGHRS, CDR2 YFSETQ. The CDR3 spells CASSLQGLGEKLFF. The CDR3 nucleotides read TGCGCCAGCAGCCTACAGGGCTTAGGTGAAAAACTGTTTTTT.

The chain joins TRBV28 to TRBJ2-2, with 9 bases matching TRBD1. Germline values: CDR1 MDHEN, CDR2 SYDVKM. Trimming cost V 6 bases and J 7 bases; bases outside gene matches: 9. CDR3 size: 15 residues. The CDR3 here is CASSYRQGGDGELFF. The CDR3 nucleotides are TGTGCCAGCAGCTATCGACAGGGGGGGGACGGGGAGCTGTTTTTT. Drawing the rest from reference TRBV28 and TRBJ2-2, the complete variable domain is DVKVTQSSRYLVKRTGEKVFLECVQDMDHENMFWYRQDPGLGLRLIYFSYDVKMKEKGDIPEGYSVSREKKERFSLILESASTNQTSMYLCASSYRQGGDGELFFGEGSRLTVL.

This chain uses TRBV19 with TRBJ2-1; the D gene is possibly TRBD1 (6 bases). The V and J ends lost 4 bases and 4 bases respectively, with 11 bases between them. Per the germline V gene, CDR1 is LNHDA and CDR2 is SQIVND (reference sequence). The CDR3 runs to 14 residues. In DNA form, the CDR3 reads TGTGCCAGTAGTACCAGGGGAGAGTACAATGAGCAGTTCTTC. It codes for CASSTRGEYNEQFF.

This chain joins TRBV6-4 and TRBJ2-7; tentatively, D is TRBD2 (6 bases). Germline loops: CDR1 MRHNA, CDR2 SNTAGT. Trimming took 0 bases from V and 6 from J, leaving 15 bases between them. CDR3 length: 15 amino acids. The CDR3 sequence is CASSDSAGSAREQYF. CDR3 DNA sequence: TGTGCCAGCAGTGACTCGGCGGGATCCGCCCGCGAGCAGTACTTC.

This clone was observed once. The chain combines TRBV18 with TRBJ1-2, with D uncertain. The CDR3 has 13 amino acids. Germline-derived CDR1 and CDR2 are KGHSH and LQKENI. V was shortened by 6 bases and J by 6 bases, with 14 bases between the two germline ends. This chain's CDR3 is CASSAGGFDGYTF. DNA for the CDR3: TGTGCCAGCTCCGCCGGCGGGTTTGATGGCTACACCTTC.

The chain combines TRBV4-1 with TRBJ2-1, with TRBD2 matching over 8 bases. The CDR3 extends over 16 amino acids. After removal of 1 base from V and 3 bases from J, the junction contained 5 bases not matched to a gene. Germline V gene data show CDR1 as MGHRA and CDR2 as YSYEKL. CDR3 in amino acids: CASSQVRLAIYNEQFF. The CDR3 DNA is TGCGCCAGCAGCCAAGTTCGACTAGCGATCTACAATGAGCAGTTCTTC.

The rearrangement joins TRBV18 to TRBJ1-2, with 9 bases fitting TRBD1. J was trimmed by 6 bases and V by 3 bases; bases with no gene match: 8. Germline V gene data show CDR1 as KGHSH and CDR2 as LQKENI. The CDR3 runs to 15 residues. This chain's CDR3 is CASSPVTGGEDGYTF. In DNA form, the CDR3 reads TGTGCCAGCTCACCTGTTACAGGGGGCGAGGATGGCTACACCTTC.

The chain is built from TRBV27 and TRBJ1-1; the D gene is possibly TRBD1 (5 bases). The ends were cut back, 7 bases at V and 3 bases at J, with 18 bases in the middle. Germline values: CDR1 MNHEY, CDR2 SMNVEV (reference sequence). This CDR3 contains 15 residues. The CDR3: CASTAYQGGYTEAFF. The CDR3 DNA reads TGTGCCAGCACCGCCTATCAGGGAGGGTACACTGAAGCTTTCTTT.

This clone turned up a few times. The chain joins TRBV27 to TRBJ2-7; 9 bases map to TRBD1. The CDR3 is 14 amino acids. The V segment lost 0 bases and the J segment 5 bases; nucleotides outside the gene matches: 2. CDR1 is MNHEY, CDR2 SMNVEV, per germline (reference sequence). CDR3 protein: CASSLSTGGDEQYF. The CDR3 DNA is TGTGCCAGCAGTTTATCGACAGGGGGAGACGAGCAGTACTTC.

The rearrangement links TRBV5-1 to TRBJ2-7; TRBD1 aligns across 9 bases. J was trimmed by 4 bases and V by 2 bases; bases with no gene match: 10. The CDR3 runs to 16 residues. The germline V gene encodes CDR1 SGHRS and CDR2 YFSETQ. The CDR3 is CASSLGPGQGIYEQYF. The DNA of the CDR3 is TGCGCCAGCAGCTTAGGTCCGGGACAGGGTATTTACGAGCAGTACTTC.

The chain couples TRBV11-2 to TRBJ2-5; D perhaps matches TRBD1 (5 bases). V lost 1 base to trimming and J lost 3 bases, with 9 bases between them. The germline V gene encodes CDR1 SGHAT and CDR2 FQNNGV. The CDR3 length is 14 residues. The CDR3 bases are TGTGCCAGCAGCTTAGGCCTGACAGAAGAGACCCAGTACTTC. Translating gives CASSLGLTEETQYF.

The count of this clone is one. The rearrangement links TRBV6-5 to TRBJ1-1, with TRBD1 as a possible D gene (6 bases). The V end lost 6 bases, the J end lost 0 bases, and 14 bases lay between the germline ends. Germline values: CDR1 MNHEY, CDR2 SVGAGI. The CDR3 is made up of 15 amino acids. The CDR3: CASSPETGLNTEAFF. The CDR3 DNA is TGTGCCAGCAGCCCCGAGACAGGCCTGAACACTGAAGCTTTCTTT.

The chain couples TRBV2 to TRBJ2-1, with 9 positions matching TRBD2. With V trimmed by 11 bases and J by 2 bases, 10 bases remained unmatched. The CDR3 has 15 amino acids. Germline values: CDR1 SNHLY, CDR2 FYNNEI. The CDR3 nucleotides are TGTGCCTCGAGGAGGGCGGGAGGGCCCTACAATGAGCAGTTCTTC. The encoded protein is CASRRAGGPYNEQFF. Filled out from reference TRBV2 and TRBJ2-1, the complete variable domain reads EPEVTQTPSHQVTQMGQEVILRCVPISNHLYFYWYRQILGQKVEFLVSFYNNEISEKSEIFDDQFSVERPDGSNFTLKIRSTKLEDSAMYFCASRRAGGPYNEQFFGPGTRLTVL.

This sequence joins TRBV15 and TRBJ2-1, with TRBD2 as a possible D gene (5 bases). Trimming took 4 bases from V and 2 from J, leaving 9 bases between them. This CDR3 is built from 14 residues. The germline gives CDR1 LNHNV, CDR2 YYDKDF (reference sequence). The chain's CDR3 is CATSNLLAYNEQFF. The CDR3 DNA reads TGTGCCACCAGCAATCTACTAGCCTACAATGAGCAGTTCTTC.

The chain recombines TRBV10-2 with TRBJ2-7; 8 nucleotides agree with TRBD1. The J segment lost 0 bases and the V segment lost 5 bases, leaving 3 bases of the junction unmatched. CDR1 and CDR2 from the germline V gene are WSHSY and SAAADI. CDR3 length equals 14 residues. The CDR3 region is CASSTGGSSYEQYF. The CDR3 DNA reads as TGCGCCAGCAGTACAGGGGGGAGCTCCTACGAGCAGTACTTC.

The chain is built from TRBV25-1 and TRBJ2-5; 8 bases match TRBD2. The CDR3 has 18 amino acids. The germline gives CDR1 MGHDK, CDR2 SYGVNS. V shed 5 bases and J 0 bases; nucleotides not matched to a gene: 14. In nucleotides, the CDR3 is TGTGCCAGCAGTCCTATAATCCAGACTAGCGTGAACCAAGAGACCCAGTACTTC. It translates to CASSPIIQTSVNQETQYF.

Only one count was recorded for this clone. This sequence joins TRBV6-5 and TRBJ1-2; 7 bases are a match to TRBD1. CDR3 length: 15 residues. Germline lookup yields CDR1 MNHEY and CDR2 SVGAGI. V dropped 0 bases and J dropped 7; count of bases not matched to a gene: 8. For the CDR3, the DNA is TGTGCCAGCAGTTACTCGACAGGGACTCCTCTTGGCTACACCTTC. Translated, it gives CASSYSTGTPLGYTF.

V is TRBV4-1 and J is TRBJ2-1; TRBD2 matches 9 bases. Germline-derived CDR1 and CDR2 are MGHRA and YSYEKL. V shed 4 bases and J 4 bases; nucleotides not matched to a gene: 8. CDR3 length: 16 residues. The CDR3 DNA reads TGCGCCAGCAGCCCCGGAGATCTAGCGGGATACAATGAGCAGTTCTTC. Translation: CASSPGDLAGYNEQFF.

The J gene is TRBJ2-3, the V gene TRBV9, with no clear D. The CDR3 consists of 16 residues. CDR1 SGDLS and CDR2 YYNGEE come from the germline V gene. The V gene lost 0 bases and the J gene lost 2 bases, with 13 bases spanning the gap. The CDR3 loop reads CASSVGGGRSTDTQYF. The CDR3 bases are TGTGCCAGCAGCGTAGGAGGTGGCAGATCCACAGATACGCAGTATTTT.

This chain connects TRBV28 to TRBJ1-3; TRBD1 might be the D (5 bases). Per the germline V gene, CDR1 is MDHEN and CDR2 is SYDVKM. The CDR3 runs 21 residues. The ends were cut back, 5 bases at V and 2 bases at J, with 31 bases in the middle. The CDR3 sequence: CASSGPLSGWGEVEAGNTIYF. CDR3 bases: TGTGCCAGCAGTGGTCCCCTCTCCGGATGGGGGGAGGTGGAAGCTGGAAACACCATATATTTT.

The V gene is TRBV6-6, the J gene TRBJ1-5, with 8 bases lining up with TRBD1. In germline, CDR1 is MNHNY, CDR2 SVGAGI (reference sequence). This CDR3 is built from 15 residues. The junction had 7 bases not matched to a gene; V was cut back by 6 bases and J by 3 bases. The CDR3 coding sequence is TGTGCCAGCAGCCGACAGGGGTCTACCAATCAGCCCCAGCATTTT. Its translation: CASSRQGSTNQPQHF.

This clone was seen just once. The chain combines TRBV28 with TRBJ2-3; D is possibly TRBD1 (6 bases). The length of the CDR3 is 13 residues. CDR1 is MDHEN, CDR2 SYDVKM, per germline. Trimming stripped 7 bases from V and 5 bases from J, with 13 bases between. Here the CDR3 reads CASTVPRGDTQYF. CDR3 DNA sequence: TGTGCCAGCACGGTGCCCAGGGGAGATACGCAGTATTTT.

The CDR3 DNA follows: TGCAGCGCTAGGATCCAATCCTACGAGCAGTACTTC. Amino acid sequence: CSARIQSYEQYF. The gene calls are TRBV29-1 and TRBJ2-7; D gene ambiguous. CDR3 length: 12 amino acids. CDR1 SQVTM and CDR2 ANQGSEA come from the germline V gene. Trimming pared 7 bases from V and 1 base from J, leaving 11 bases between.

CDR3 sequence: CASRTWGEQFF. Here the CDR3 DNA reads TGTGCCAGCCGGACTTGGGGTGAGCAGTTCTTC. V gene TRBV6-1 combines with J gene TRBJ2-1, with D possibly being TRBD2 (5 bases). The CDR3 spans 11 residues. The V and J ends lost 8 bases and 9 bases respectively, with 11 bases between them. From germline, CDR1 is MNHNS and CDR2 SASEGT.

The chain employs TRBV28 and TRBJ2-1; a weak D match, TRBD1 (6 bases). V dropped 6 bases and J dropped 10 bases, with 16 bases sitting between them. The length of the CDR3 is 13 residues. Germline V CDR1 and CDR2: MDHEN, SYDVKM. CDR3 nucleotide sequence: TGTGCCAGCAGCCAAGAGGGGGTCAGGGAGCAGTTCTTC. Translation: CASSQEGVREQFF. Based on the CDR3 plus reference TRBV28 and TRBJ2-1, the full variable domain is DVKVTQSSRYLVKRTGEKVFLECVQDMDHENMFWYRQDPGLGLRLIYFSYDVKMKEKGDIPEGYSVSREKKERFSLILESASTNQTSMYLCASSQEGVREQFFGPGTRLTVL.

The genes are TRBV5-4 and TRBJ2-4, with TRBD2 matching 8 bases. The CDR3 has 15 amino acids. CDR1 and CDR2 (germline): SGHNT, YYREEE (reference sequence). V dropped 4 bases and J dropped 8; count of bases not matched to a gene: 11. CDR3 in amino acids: CASSPFGGGPDIQYF. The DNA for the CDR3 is TGTGCCAGCAGCCCCTTCGGGGGGGGTCCCGACATTCAGTACTTC. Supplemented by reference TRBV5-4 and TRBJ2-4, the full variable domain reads ETGVTQSPTHLIKTRGQQVTLRCSSQSGHNTVSWYQQALGQGPQFIFQYYREEENGRGNFPPRFSGLQFPNYSSELNVNALELDDSALYLCASSPFGGGPDIQYFGAGTRLSVL.